This record covers a single T cell receptor beta chain. Germline V gene lookup returns CDR1 DFQATT and CDR2 SNEGSKA (reference sequence). The CDR3 length is 14 residues. Trimming took off 3 bases at V and 5 bases at J, with 11 bases between the two ends. The sample comes from a study of control samples from healthy donors and cancer patients. Sequencing was performed with immunoSEQ multiplex PCR; in TCRdb, only in-frame clones are kept and a portion is missing. The sample has approximately 170,000 clones; around 88% are singletons. The material sequenced was blood. The J gene is TRBJ1-6, the V gene TRBV20-1; unclear D gene. The sequence came from a woman under 40 in good health. CDR3 in amino acids: CSASHLFDNSPLHF. In nucleotides, the CDR3 is TGCAGTGCTAGTCATCTCTTCGATAATTCACCCCTCCACTTT.